The clone carrying this T cell receptor beta chain was counted once. The source of the sample is a study of OX40 agonist ivuxolimab in advanced cancers. The protocol was immunoSEQ multiplex PCR, while the TCRdb copy is restricted to in-frame clones and leaves out a portion. The sample yields 25,000 to 35,000 clones, 65% to 80% seen once. Per the germline V gene, CDR1 is SGHDT and CDR2 is YYEEEE. This CDR3 contains 15 residues. V was clipped by 4 bases and J by 6 bases, with 20 bases between them. This clonotype was obtained from an adult with an advanced solid tumor such as melanoma, head and neck, liver or kidney cancer. Sequencing used CD4+ or CD8+ T cells sorted from blood, obtained in a trial of the OX40 agonist ivuxolimab. V gene TRBV5-6 combines with J gene TRBJ2-7, with no clear D. CDR3 DNA sequence: TGTGCCAGCAGCGACTCCCGCCTAGTCGCCTCCGAGCAGTACTTC. The encoded protein is CASSDSRLVASEQYF.